A single sample is the source of the 8 T cell receptor beta chains below, sequenced in a study of blood T cell repertoires in COVID-19. Sequencing was performed with immunoSEQ multiplex PCR; in TCRdb, only in-frame clones are kept and a portion is missing. This table has 25,000 to 35,000 clones, about 82% appearing once. Source material: peripheral blood. The receptor source for this set is a man aged 55 to 70 with active COVID-19.

V gene TRBV11-3 combines with J gene TRBJ2-3; D may be TRBD2 (6 bases). Germline V gives CDR1 SGHNT, CDR2 YENEEA. Between the trimmed V and J ends, which lost 5 bases and 2 bases, there was a span of 11 bases. This CDR3 region has 14 residues. The CDR3 DNA reads TGTGCCAGCAGCGTCGGAGGGCCCACAGATACGCAGTATTTT. Amino acid sequence: CASSVGGPTDTQYF.

The V gene is TRBV5-1, the J gene TRBJ2-1; 11 bases fit TRBD2. Germline CDR1 reads SGHRS; CDR2 reads YFSETQ. V shed 0 bases, J shed 7 bases, and the junction held 6 bases outside the gene matches. This CDR3 region has 16 residues. The CDR3, as DNA: TGCGCCAGCAGCTTGGTGGTAGCGGGAGGGGCTAATGAGCAGTTCTTC. Its protein is CASSLVVAGGANEQFF. The full variable domain, with the rest looked up from reference TRBV5-1 and TRBJ2-1, is KAGVTQTPRYLIKTRGQQVTLSCSPISGHRSVSWYQQTPGQGLQFLFEYFSETQRNKGNFPGRFSGRQFSNSRSEMNVSTLELGDSALYLCASSLVVAGGANEQFFGPGTRLTVL.

The CDR3 DNA reads TGTGCCAGCAGCGGGATAGCGGGAGGGATCTACGAGCAGTACTTC. Translated, it gives CASSGIAGGIYEQYF. This rearrangement joins TRBV9 to TRBJ2-7; the match to TRBD2 covers 11 bases. This CDR3 comprises 15 residues. Germline CDR1 and CDR2: SGDLS and YYNGEE. V shed 3 bases and J 3 bases; nucleotides not matched to a gene: 5.

Comment on this clone: An end of the junction does not agree with germline; a read error may underlie this. V usage is TRBV7-7 and J usage is TRBJ1-5; TRBD1 matches 7 bases. Germline CDR1 is SSHAT and CDR2 is FNYEAQ (reference sequence). The CDR3 is 13 amino acids. In DNA, the CDR3 is TGTGCTAGCAACCGGGACAGAAATCAGCCCCAGCATTTT. This translates into CASNRDRNQPQHF.

The chain recombines TRBV19 with TRBJ1-5, with TRBD1 as a possible D gene (5 bases). V was clipped by 0 bases and J by 3 bases, with 9 bases between them. CDR1 and CDR2 from the germline V gene are LNHDA and SQIVND (reference sequence). The CDR3 is 15 amino acids. The CDR3 coding sequence is TGTGCCAGTAGTATAGACCGGGGGAACAATCAGCCCCAGCATTTT. Translated: CASSIDRGNNQPQHF.

J is TRBJ1-2 and V is TRBV28; D is perhaps TRBD1 (6 bases). Germline CDR1 MDHEN, CDR2 SYDVKM. V lost 5 bases to trimming and J lost 4 bases, with 20 bases between them. The CDR3 has 16 amino acids. DNA for the CDR3: TGTGCCAGCAGTCCACCCGGGGGGGGCAATAGCTATGGCTACACCTTC. This encodes CASSPPGGGNSYGYTF.

The chain combines TRBV21-1 with TRBJ2-7; the table's D call, TRBD2, was not checked against the DNA. TRBV21-1 is termed a pseudogene. The CDR3 runs 15 residues. CDR3 in amino acids: CASSKGWLAVYEQYV. Written as DNA, the CDR3 is TGTGCCAGCAGCAAAGGGTGGCTAGCGGTCTACGAGCAGTACGTC.

V and J are TRBV20-1 and TRBJ2-1; D unclear. This CDR3 has 11 residues. Germline CDR1 DFQATT, CDR2 SNEGSKA (reference sequence). V gave up 3 bases and J gave up 9 bases, with 9 bases separating them. The CDR3 region has the DNA TGCAGTGCTAGGAGGTCTAGTGAGCAGTTCTTC. This codes for CSARRSSEQFF.